This T cell receptor beta chain is from a study of shared clonotypes between healthy human individuals. CD45RO-negative cells were positively selected for CCR7, leaving out terminally differentiated effector memory CD45RA+ cells. Sorted-subset replicate PCRs used roughly 210 ng of genomic DNA. This amount corresponded to 33,000 or so T cell genomes. Here immunoSEQ multiplex PCR was the method, and the copy in TCRdb shows in-frame clones only, minus some. The sample lists more than 600,000 clones, about 91% occurring once. CDR1 is SGHRS, CDR2 YFSETQ, per germline. The CDR3 contains 16 residues. Trimming at V came to 4 bases and at J to 2 bases, leaving 9 bases not matched to a gene.

The sequence came from a man younger than 45 in good health. V is TRBV5-1 and J is TRBJ2-3, with 8 bases fitting TRBD2. The sequencing sample was made of naive CD8+ T cells sorted from blood. The CDR3 sequence is CASSAQTSATTDTQYF. In nucleotides, the CDR3 is TGCGCCAGCAGCGCCCAGACTAGCGCAACCACAGATACGCAGTATTTT.